The clone carrying this T cell receptor (beta chain) was seen ten or more times. Antigen specificity is unknown. This specimen belongs to a study of CD8 T cells in ankylosing spondylitis. Study-wide points: Earlier work had already found some motif variants in reactive arthritis synovial fluid and blood. Peripheral blood samples showed relatively rare disease-linked clones, and these clones were CD8+. The authors reported significant enrichment of disease-linked clones in matched ankylosing spondylitis synovial fluid.

Quantitative molecular-barcoded 5'-RACE generated the TCR beta libraries. TCRdb independently ran MiXCR on the 5' RACE reads; one entry per CDR3 protein. The table shows 180,000 or so distinct CDR3 sequences, with approximately 10% occurring only once. From germline, CDR1 is MDHEN and CDR2 SYDVKM. The germline V and J ends were trimmed by 2 bases and 5 bases, with 9 bases remaining between them. The length of the CDR3 is 13 residues. What was sequenced was blood, either unsorted or a sorted T cell fraction (not recorded which). This chain links TRBV28 with TRBJ1-2, with D hard to call. This clonotype was sampled from a male donor with ankylosing spondylitis or in good health (not recorded which). The CDR3 DNA sequence: TGTGCCAGCAGTTTACCAGGTCAATATGGCTACACCTTC. This encodes CASSLPGQYGYTF.